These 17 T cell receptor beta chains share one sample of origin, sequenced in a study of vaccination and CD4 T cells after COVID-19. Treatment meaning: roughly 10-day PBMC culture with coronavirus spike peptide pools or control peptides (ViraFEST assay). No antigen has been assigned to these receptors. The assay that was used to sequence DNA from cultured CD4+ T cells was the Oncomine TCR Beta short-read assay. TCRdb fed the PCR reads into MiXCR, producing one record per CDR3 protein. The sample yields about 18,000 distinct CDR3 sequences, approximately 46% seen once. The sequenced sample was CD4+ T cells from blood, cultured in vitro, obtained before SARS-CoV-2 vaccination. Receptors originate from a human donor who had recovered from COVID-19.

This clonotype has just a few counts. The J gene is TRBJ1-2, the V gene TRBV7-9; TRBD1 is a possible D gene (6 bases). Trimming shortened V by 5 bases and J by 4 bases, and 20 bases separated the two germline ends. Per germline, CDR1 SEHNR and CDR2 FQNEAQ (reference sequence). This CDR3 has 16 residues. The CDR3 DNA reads TGTGCCAGCAGCCTTGAGGGGGGGGCAGGAAGCTATGGCTACACCTTC. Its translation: CASSLEGGAGSYGYTF.

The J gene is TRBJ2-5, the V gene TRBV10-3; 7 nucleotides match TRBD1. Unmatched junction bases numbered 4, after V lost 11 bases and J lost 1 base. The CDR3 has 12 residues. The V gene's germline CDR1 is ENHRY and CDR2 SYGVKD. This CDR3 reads CASQGIQETQYF. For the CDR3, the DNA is TGTGCCTCACAGGGGATCCAAGAGACCCAGTACTTC.

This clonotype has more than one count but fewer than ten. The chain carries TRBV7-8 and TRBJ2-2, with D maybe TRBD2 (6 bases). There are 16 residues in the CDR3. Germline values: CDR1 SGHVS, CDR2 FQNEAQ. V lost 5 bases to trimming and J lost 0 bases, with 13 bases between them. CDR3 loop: CASSAEGLPNTGELFF. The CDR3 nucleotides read TGTGCCAGCAGCGCCGAGGGACTGCCGAACACCGGGGAGCTGTTTTTT.

The CDR3 loop reads CSARASNGQGINQPQHF. CDR3 DNA sequence: TGCAGTGCTAGAGCCTCGAATGGACAGGGGATCAATCAGCCCCAGCATTTT. The gene calls are TRBV20-1 and TRBJ1-5; 9 bases map to TRBD1. The CDR3 is made up of 17 amino acids. V trimming: 1 base; J trimming: 3 bases; junction bases outside the gene matches: 10. Germline CDR1 reads DFQATT; CDR2 reads SNEGSKA (reference sequence).

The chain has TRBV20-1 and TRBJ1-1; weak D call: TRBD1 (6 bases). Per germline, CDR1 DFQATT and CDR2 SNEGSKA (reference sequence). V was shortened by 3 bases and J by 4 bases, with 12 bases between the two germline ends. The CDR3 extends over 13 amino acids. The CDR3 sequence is CSASSGVGTEAFF. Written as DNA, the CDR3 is TGCAGTGCTAGTTCAGGGGTGGGCACTGAAGCTTTCTTT.

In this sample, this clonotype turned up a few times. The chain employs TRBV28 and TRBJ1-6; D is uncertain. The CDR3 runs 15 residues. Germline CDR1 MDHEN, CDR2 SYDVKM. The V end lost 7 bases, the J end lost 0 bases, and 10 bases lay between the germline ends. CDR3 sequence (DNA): TGTGCCAGCACCGACATGAGCTCCTATAATTCACCCCTCCACTTT. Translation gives CASTDMSSYNSPLHF.

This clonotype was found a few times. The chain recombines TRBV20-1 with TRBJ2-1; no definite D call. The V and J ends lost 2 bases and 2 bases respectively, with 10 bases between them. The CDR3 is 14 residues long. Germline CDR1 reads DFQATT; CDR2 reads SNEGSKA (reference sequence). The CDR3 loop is CSARSWRAYNEQFF. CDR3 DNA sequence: TGCAGTGCTAGATCCTGGCGTGCCTACAATGAGCAGTTCTTC.

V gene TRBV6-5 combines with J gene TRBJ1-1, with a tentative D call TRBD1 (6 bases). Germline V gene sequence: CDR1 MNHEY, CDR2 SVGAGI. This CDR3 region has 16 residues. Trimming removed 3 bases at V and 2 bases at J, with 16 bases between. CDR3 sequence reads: CASSYYRALGNTEAFF. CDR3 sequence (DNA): TGTGCCAGCAGTTATTACAGGGCTCTCGGAAACACTGAAGCTTTCTTT.

The CDR3 nucleotides read TGTGCCAGCAGCTTAGAGACAGGGGGTATGGCTTTCTTT. This translates into CASSLETGGMAFF. V and J are TRBV7-2 and TRBJ1-1; 9 bases map to TRBD1. Losses at the gene ends were 1 base for V and 11 bases for J; bases not matched to a gene: 5. CDR1 is SGHTA, CDR2 FQGNSA, per germline. The CDR3 spans 13 residues.

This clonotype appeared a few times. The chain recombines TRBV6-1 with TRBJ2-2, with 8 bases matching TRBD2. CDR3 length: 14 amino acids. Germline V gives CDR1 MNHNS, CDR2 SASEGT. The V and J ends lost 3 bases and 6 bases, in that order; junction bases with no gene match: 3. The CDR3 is CASSESGSPGELFF. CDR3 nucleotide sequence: TGTGCCAGCAGTGAGAGCGGGAGCCCCGGGGAGCTGTTTTTT.

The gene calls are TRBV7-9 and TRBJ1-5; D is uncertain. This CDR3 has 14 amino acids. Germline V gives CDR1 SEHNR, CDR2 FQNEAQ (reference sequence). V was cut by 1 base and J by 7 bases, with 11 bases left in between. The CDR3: CASSLDFGIQPQHF. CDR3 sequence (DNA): TGTGCCAGCAGCTTAGACTTTGGGATCCAGCCCCAGCATTTT.

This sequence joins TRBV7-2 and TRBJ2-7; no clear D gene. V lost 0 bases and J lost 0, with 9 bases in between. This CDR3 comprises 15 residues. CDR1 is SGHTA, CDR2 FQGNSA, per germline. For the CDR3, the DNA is TGTGCCAGCAGCTTAGCAGCCTTGAGCTCCTACGAGCAGTACTTC. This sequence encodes CASSLAALSSYEQYF. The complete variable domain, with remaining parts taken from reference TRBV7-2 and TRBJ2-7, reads GAGVSQSPSNKVTEKGKDVELRCDPISGHTALYWYRQSLGQGLEFLIYFQGNSAPDKSGLPSDRFSAERTGGSVSTLTIQRTQQEDSAVYLCASSLAALSSYEQYFGPGTRLTVT.

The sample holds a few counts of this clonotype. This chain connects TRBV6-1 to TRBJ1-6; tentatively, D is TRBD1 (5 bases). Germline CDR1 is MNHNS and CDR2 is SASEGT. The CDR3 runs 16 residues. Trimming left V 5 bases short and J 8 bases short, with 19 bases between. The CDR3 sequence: CASSRDGADPYSPLHF. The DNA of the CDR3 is TGTGCCAGCAGTCGTGACGGGGCAGACCCCTATTCACCCCTCCACTTT.

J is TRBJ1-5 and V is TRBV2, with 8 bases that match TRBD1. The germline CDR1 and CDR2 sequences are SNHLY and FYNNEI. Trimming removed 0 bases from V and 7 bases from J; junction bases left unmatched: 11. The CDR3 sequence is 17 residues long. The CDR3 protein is CASSEAGAGGAGQPQHF. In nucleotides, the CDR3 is TGTGCCAGCAGTGAAGCAGGGGCAGGGGGCGCAGGGCAGCCCCAGCATTTT. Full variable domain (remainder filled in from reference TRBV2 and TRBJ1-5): EPEVTQTPSHQVTQMGQEVILRCVPISNHLYFYWYRQILGQKVEFLVSFYNNEISEKSEIFDDQFSVERPDGSNFTLKIRSTKLEDSAMYFCASSEAGAGGAGQPQHFGDGTRLSIL.

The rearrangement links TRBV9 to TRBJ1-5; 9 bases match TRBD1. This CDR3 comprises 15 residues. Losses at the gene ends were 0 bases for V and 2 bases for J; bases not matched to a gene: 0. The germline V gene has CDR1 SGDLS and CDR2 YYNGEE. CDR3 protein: CASSVGDRGNQPQHF. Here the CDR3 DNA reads TGTGCCAGCAGCGTAGGGGACAGGGGCAATCAGCCCCAGCATTTT.

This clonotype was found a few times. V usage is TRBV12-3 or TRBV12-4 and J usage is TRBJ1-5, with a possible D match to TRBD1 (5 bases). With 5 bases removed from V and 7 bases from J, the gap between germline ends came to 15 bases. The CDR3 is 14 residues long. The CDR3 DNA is TGTGCCAGCAGTCACACAGGAACCTGGCAGCCCCAGCATTTT. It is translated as CASSHTGTWQPQHF.

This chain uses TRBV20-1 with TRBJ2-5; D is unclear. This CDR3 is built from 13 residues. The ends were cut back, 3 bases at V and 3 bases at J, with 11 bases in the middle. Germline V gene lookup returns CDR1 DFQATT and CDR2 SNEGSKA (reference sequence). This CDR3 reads CSASRHGKETQYF. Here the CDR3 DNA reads TGCAGTGCTAGCCGGCACGGTAAAGAGACCCAGTACTTC.